This T cell receptor (beta chain) was recorded in a study of beta chain features in type 1 diabetes listed by TCRdb under 2018. Background on the whole study: No differences in mean age, gender distribution, total cell number or subset yield were found between patients and healthy donors. A total of roughly 100,000,000 sorted cells were examined across all samples, and the number of cells per subset was strongly correlated with RNA yield. Whereas all 30 or so donors provided naive and central memory subsets, regulatory and stem cell-like memory subsets were isolated from just 8 patients and roughly 8 healthy donors. In the study, recently diagnosed type 1 diabetes patients and matched healthy donors were compared on the TCRB repertoires of their sorted circulating CD4+ T cell subsets.

Based on the germline V gene, the CDR1 and CDR2 sequences are ENHRY and SYGVKD. The junction carries 17 bases between V and J, which are trimmed by 10 bases and 5 bases respectively. Reading from cysteine to phenylalanine, the CDR3 counts 13 amino acids. The read is trimmed to its CDR3 DNA, 39 bases read in frame from base 1. Each donor gave one peripheral blood draw, averaging approximately 0.11 L, which was collected into heparinised tubes. Using a panel that included CD45RO, CCR7, CD25, CD127, CD95 and CD27, naive, central memory, regulatory and stem cell-like memory CD4+ T cells were sorted on a BD FACSAria II. A purity above 95% was achieved for all sorted populations. PBMCs were isolated right away by Lymphoprep density gradient centrifugation and were stained directly, without culture. Samples were stained and sorted in pairs, with one healthy donor and one patient per experiment, so that batch effects were minimized.

Details on this clone: This clone's antigen is unknown. No much larger clone is present one base from it, and per-base qualities are unavailable.

Broad study findings and their caveats: Patients with type 1 diabetes made fewer insertions and deleted more nucleotides at VDJ recombination sites, implying thymic rearrangement abnormalities. Naive, central memory and regulatory TCRB repertoires appeared more similar among patients than among healthy donors. In all four CD4+ subsets, TCRB CDR3 length was moderately but significantly shorter in type 1 diabetes patients. Shorter templates might have been favored by PCR, but patient and control samples were amplified and corrected together, so both groups would have been affected equally by any skew. Because cDNA was sequenced instead of genomic DNA, highly expressing activated cells could be over-represented, though the groups showed no difference in activation or CD3 levels. HLA sub-analyses involved small numbers of individuals, so any influence of HLA type on TCRB rearrangement remained unresolved.

The entire isolated RNA was reverse transcribed using the High Capacity cDNA Reverse Transcription Kit, and thus expressed TCRB transcripts were sequenced. Naive, central memory and regulatory T cell samples underwent deep immunoSEQ sequencing, averaging about 3.57 million total reads per sample. Sorted cells were lysed in RLT buffer and RNA was extracted with DNase-treated RNeasy Micro or Mini kits, depending on cell number. To prevent cross-contamination, each cell subset was processed individually, whereas patient and healthy donor samples were processed jointly. TCRB sequences were amplified from cDNA with the immunoSEQ multiplex PCR, producing 87-bp fragments spanning the CDR3 region. Sequencing of the amplicons was done on the Illumina HiSeq platform. For the original study's pipeline: Synthetic template baselines were used to correct PCR bias computationally, reads within Hamming distance 2 were collapsed together, and singletons that could not be merged were discarded. Reads were aligned to IMGT to assign V, D and J genes, CDR3 length, and insertions or deletions at six rearrangement sites. Within each subset, clonotype counts were normalized to sorted cell number, after which true diversity and Gini coefficients were computed with the tcR R package. Repertoire sharing was quantified using the overlap coefficient calculated on TCRB nucleotide sequences. Out-of-frame TCRB sequences from naive cells were analyzed to stand in for the pre-selection repertoire. The source is immuneACCESS, and TCRdb retained only in-frame sequences with V and J called. Part of the clones is not carried over; for the studies checked, unresolved V genes explain less than half of this, and the remainder is unexplained. The D gene and trimming were derived from the DNA, and the V and J assignments and clone size from that table. This sample has hundreds of thousands of clones in its table, and 13% of those were observed once. The ten largest clones capture approximately 0.022% of the sample.

The sample was naive CD4+ T cells from blood. The cell subset or site label for this specimen denotes: true naive CD4+ T cells. Here the chain combines TRBV10-3 and TRBJ2-5, with a weak D call of TRBD1 (6 bases match). The clonotype originates from a man aged 18 to 30 with type 1 diabetes. CDR3 loop: CASRTGSEETQYF. The nucleotide sequence reads as follows: TGTGCCAGCAGAACAGGGTCGGAGGAGACCCAGTACTTC.